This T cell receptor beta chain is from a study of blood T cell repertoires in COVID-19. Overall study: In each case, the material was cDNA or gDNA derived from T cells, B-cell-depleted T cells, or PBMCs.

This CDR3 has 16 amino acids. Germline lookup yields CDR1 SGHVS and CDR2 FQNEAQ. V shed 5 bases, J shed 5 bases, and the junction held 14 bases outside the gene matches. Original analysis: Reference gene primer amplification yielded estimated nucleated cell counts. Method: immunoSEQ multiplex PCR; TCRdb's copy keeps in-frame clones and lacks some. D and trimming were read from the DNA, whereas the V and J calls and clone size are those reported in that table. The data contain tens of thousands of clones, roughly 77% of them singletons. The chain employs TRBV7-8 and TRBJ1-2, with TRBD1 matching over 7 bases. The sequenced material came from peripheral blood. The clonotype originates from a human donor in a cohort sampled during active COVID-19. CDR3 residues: CASSPEDRPARYGYTF. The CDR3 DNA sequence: TGTGCCAGCAGCCCGGAGGACAGGCCCGCTCGGTATGGCTACACCTTC.